This TCR beta chain emerged from a study of cytomegalovirus exposure and HLA in healthy donors. The study, taken as a whole, reports: Per a prior analysis, the majority of TCR beta V segments were productive roughly 87% or roughly 30% of the time.

This PCR relied on a set of 60 Vbeta primers and 13 Jbeta primers. The assay was immunoSEQ multiplex PCR, and TCRdb's table has in-frame clones only and misses some. The table records over 80,000 clones, roughly 63% of them present only once. CDR3 length: 15 residues. After removal of 2 bases from V and 2 bases from J, the junction contained 5 bases not matched to a gene. The V gene's germline CDR1 is KGHSH and CDR2 LQKENI. This clone was seen more than once but under ten times. Its antigen is as yet unknown. The specimen sequenced was PBMCs. The TCR was taken from a boy between 5 and 17 years old in good health and CMV-seropositive. The V gene is TRBV18, the J gene TRBJ2-7; 8 nucleotides match TRBD1. The CDR3: CASSPGQGAPYEQYF. CDR3 nucleotides: TGTGCCAGCTCACCAGGGCAGGGGGCCCCCTACGAGCAGTACTTC.